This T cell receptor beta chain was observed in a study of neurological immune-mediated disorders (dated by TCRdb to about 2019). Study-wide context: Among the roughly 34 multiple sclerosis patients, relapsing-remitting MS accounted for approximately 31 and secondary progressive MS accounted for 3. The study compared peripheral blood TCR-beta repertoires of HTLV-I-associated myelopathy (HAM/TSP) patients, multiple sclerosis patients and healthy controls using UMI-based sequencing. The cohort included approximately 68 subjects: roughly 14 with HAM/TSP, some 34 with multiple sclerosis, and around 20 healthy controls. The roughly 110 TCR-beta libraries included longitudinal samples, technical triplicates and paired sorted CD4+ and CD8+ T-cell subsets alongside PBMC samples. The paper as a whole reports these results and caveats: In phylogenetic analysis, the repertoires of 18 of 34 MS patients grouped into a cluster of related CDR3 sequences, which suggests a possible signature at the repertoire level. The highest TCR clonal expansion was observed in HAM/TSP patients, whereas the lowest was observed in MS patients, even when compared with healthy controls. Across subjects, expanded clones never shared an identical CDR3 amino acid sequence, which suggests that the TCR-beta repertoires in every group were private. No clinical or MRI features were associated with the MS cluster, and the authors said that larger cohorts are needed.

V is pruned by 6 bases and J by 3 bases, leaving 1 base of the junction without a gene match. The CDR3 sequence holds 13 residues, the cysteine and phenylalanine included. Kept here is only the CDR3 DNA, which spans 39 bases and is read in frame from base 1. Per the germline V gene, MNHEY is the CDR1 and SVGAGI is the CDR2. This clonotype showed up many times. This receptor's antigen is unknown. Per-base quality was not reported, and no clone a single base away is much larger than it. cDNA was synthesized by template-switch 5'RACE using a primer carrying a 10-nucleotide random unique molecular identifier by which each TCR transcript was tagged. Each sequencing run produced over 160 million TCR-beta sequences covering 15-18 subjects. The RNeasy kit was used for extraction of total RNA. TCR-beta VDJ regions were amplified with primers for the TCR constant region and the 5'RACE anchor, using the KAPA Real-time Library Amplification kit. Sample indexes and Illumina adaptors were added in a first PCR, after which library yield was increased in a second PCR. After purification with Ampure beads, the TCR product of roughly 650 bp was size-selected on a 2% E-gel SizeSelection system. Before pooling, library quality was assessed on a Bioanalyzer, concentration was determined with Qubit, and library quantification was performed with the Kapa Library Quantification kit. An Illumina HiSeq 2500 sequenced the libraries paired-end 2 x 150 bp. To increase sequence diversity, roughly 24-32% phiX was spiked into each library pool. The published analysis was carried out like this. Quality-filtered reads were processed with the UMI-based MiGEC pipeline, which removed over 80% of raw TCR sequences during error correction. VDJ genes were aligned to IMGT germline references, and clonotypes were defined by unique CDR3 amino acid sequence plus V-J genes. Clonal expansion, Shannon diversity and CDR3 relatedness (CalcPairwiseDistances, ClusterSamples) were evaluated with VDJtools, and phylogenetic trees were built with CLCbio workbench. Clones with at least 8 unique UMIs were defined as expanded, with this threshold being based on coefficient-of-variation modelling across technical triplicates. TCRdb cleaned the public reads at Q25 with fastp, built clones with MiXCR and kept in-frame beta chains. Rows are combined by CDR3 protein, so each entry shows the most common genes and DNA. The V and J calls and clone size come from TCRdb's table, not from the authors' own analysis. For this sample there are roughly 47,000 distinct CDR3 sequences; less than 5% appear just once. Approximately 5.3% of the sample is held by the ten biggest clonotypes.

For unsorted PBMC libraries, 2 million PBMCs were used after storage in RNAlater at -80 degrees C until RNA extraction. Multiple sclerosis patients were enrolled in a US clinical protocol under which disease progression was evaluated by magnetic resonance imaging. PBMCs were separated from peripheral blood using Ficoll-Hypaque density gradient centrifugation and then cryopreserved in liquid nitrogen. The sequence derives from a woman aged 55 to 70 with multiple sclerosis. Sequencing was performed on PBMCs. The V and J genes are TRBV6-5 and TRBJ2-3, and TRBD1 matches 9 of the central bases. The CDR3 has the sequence CASRGTGTDTQYF. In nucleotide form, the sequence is TGTGCCAGCAGGGGGACAGGGACAGATACGCAGTATTTT.